What follows are 22 T cell receptor beta chains derived from one specimen sequenced in a study of T cell responses to AZD1222 COVID-19 vaccine. Using immunoSEQ multiplex PCR, the repertoire was profiled, and TCRdb retains in-frame clones only, with some absent. This sample has roughly 150,000 clones, with about 90% found just once. The sample in question was peripheral blood, obtained 28 days after the second AZD1222 dose. These receptors were collected from an adult who received the AZD1222 COVID-19 vaccine.

The chain recombines TRBV7-2 with TRBJ1-5; D remains unclear. This CDR3 spans 13 amino acids. Per germline, CDR1 SGHTA and CDR2 FQGNSA. V shed 6 bases and J shed 7 bases, with 13 bases lying between them. The chain's CDR3 is CASRPGGGQPQHF. CDR3 coding DNA: TGTGCCAGCAGGCCTGGAGGAGGGCAGCCCCAGCATTTT.

The chain uses TRBV19 and TRBJ2-1; 13 bases fit TRBD2. The length of the CDR3 is 15 residues. Germline V CDR1 and CDR2: LNHDA, SQIVND (reference sequence). The V and J ends lost 5 bases and 7 bases, in that order; junction bases with no gene match: 5. This CDR3 is CASSETSGGDNEQFF. CDR3 in DNA: TGTGCCAGTAGTGAAACTAGCGGGGGGGATAATGAGCAGTTCTTC. Complete variable domain (other parts from reference TRBV19 and TRBJ2-1): DGGITQSPKYLFRKEGQNVTLSCEQNLNHDAMYWYRQDPGQGLRLIYYSQIVNDFQKGDIAEGYSVSREKKESFPLTVTSAQKNPTAFYLCASSETSGGDNEQFFGPGTRLTVL.

The CDR3 DNA is TGTGCCAGCAGCGTAGGTAGCGGGGGGATCCCCAATGAGCAGTTCTTC. It specifies CASSVGSGGIPNEQFF. The V and J genes are TRBV9 and TRBJ2-1; 10 nucleotides align to TRBD2. This CDR3 comprises 16 residues. Germline V gives CDR1 SGDLS, CDR2 YYNGEE. The V gene end was trimmed by 0 bases and the J gene end by 6 bases; junction bases not matched to a gene: 6.

This clone showed up just a few times. The V call is TRBV10-2, the J call TRBJ2-1; 12 bases match TRBD1. This CDR3 is 14 amino acids long. Germline CDR1 reads WSHSY; CDR2 reads SAAADI. After removal of 8 bases from V and 10 bases from J, the junction contained 9 bases not matched to a gene. This CDR3 is CASRDRGRSREQFF. The CDR3 nucleotides are TGCGCCAGCCGGGACAGGGGGCGATCCCGCGAGCAGTTCTTC.

This clone is a singleton in its sample. The chain recombines TRBV18 with TRBJ2-2, with TRBD1 matching 8 bases. The CDR3 extends over 16 amino acids. Per germline, CDR1 KGHSH and CDR2 LQKENI. The trim removed 4 bases at V and 3 bases at J, leaving 7 bases unmatched. The CDR3 sequence is CASSLTGVLDTGELFF. Written as DNA, the CDR3 is TGTGCCAGCTCACTGACAGGGGTGCTGGACACCGGGGAGCTGTTTTTT. Supplemented by reference TRBV18 and TRBJ2-2, the full variable domain reads NAGVMQNPRHLVRRRGQEARLRCSPMKGHSHVYWYRQLPEEGLKFMVYLQKENIIDESGMPKERFSAEFPKEGPSILRIQQVVRGDSAAYFCASSLTGVLDTGELFFGEGSRLTVL.

The rearrangement joins TRBV7-2 to TRBJ2-3, with 9 bases matching TRBD2. V dropped 3 bases and J dropped 4; count of bases not matched to a gene: 2. The length of the CDR3 is 14 residues. In germline, CDR1 is SGHTA, CDR2 FQGNSA. As DNA, the CDR3 is TGTGCCAGCAGCTTCGGCGGGGGGGCAGATACGCAGTATTTT. Translated, it gives CASSFGGGADTQYF.

V gene TRBV6-1 combines with J gene TRBJ2-2, with 10 bases matching TRBD1. This CDR3 has 15 amino acids. V lost 2 bases and J lost 4; bases outside the gene matches: 1. The germline gives CDR1 MNHNS, CDR2 SASEGT. CDR3 in DNA: TGTGCCAGCAGTGAAAGGGACAGGGGCACCGGGGAGCTGTTTTTT. Its translation: CASSERDRGTGELFF.

To note about this clone: One end of the junction fails to match germline, which may point to a read error. The genes are TRBV6-5 and TRBJ2-1, with D possibly being TRBD1 or TRBD2 (6 bases each). CDR1 and CDR2 (germline): MNHEY, SVGAGI. The CDR3 spans 15 residues. CDR3 DNA sequence: TGTGCCAGCAGTGACTCGGGGGCTAGCTCTAATGAGCAGTTCTTC. It is translated as CASSDSGASSNEQFF.

J is TRBJ2-7 and V is TRBV7-9; the D is unclear. Germline lookup yields CDR1 SEHNR and CDR2 FQNEAQ (reference sequence). V lost 1 base, J lost 4 bases, and 8 bases lay in between. CDR3 length: 13 residues. CDR3 sequence: CASSLGAQYEQYF. The CDR3 nucleotides read TGTGCCAGCAGCTTAGGGGCACAATACGAGCAGTACTTC. The full variable domain, rest sourced from reference TRBV7-9 and TRBJ2-7, is DTGVSQNPRHKITKRGQNVTFRCDPISEHNRLYWYRQTLGQGPEFLTYFQNEAQLEKSRLLSDRFSAERPKGSFSTLEIQRTEQGDSAMYLCASSLGAQYEQYFGPGTRLTVT.

This clone has a handful of counts. The gene calls are TRBV6-2 or TRBV6-3 and TRBJ2-7; TRBD2 agrees at 13 bases. CDR3 size: 17 residues. The ends lost 0 bases at V and 7 bases at J; junction bases unmatched: 9. Germline V lookup: CDR1 MNHEY, CDR2 SVGEGT. The CDR3 nucleotides read TGTGCCAGCAGTTACTCAGGACTAGCGGGAGTCTATCGGGAGCAGTACTTC. Its translation: CASSYSGLAGVYREQYF.

CDR3 nucleotide sequence: TGTGCCAGCAGCTCCTGGACAGGGAGAAACACCATATATTTT. Encoded protein: CASSSWTGRNTIYF. The chain is built from TRBV7-2 and TRBJ1-3; 8 bases are shared with TRBD1. Per the germline V gene, CDR1 is SGHTA and CDR2 is FQGNSA. V trimming: 4 bases; J trimming: 5 bases; junction bases outside the gene matches: 4. The CDR3 is 14 residues long.

The chain couples TRBV6-5 to TRBJ1-4; no definite D call. Trimming shortened V by 0 bases and J by 6 bases, and 11 bases separated the two germline ends. The CDR3 extends over 15 amino acids. CDR1 and CDR2 (germline): MNHEY, SVGAGI. The CDR3 is CASSYSSGRHEKLFF. The CDR3 DNA follows: TGTGCCAGCAGTTACTCGAGTGGGCGTCATGAAAAACTGTTTTTT.

The genes are TRBV6-6 and TRBJ1-6; a weak D match, TRBD1 (5 bases). The CDR3 consists of 15 residues. V gave up 6 bases and J gave up 7 bases, with 16 bases separating them. Germline CDR1 is MNHNY and CDR2 is SVGAGI (reference sequence). The CDR3 loop reads CASSLSGAGNSPLHF. The CDR3 DNA follows: TGTGCCAGCAGCCTATCTGGGGCCGGCAATTCACCCCTCCACTTT.

This clone is judged medium-sized. The genes are TRBV30 and TRBJ2-7; TRBD2 is a possible D gene (5 bases). The CDR3 runs 14 residues. The V and J ends lost 2 bases and 3 bases respectively, with 14 bases between them. Germline V lookup: CDR1 GTSNPN, CDR2 SVGIG (reference sequence). Written as DNA, the CDR3 is TGTGCCTGGAGTCCGGCCATCGGGAACTACGAGCAGTACTTC. Translation gives CAWSPAIGNYEQYF.

V usage is TRBV19 and J usage is TRBJ2-2, with 8 bases identical to TRBD2. The germline V gene encodes CDR1 LNHDA and CDR2 SQIVND (reference sequence). J gave up 2 bases and V 9 bases, and 11 bases lay outside the gene matches. This CDR3 has 16 amino acids. CDR3 residues: CASTPGGGPNTGELFF. The CDR3 nucleotides read TGTGCCAGCACGCCAGGCGGGGGGCCAAACACCGGGGAGCTGTTTTTT.

A word on this clone: The germline gene is not matched at one end of the junction; a read error may be the cause. This chain links TRBV28 with TRBJ2-6; D not certain. The CDR3 extends over 16 amino acids. CDR1 is MDHEN and CDR2 is SYDVKM in the germline V gene. The CDR3 reads CASILMAPSGANVLTF. The CDR3 DNA is TGTGCCAGCATTTTAATGGCCCCGTCGGGGGCCAACGTCCTGACTTTC.

The chain has TRBV28 and TRBJ1-6; D not certain. The V gene's germline CDR1 is MDHEN and CDR2 SYDVKM. V lost 3 bases, J lost 9 bases, and 12 bases lay in between. The CDR3 sequence is 14 residues long. This CDR3 is CASSFRSAGSPLHF. In nucleotides, the CDR3 is TGTGCCAGCAGTTTTAGGTCGGCCGGTTCACCCCTCCACTTT. The full variable domain, with the rest looked up from reference TRBV28 and TRBJ1-6, is DVKVTQSSRYLVKRTGEKVFLECVQDMDHENMFWYRQDPGLGLRLIYFSYDVKMKEKGDIPEGYSVSREKKERFSLILESASTNQTSMYLCASSFRSAGSPLHFGNGTRLTVT.

The chain employs TRBV19 and TRBJ2-5; a weak D match, TRBD2 (5 bases). The CDR3 covers 14 residues. V lost 5 bases, J lost 5 bases, and 15 bases lay in between. The germline CDR1 and CDR2 sequences are LNHDA and SQIVND (reference sequence). This chain's CDR3 is CASSPREGWETQYF. The CDR3 coding sequence is TGTGCCAGTAGTCCCCGAGAGGGCTGGGAGACCCAGTACTTC. The complete variable domain, with remaining parts taken from reference TRBV19 and TRBJ2-5, reads DGGITQSPKYLFRKEGQNVTLSCEQNLNHDAMYWYRQDPGQGLRLIYYSQIVNDFQKGDIAEGYSVSREKKESFPLTVTSAQKNPTAFYLCASSPREGWETQYFGPGTRLLVL.

J is TRBJ2-1 and V is TRBV30; no clear D. Per the germline V gene, CDR1 is GTSNPN and CDR2 is SVGIG (reference sequence). The CDR3 loop spans 13 amino acids. V shed 0 bases and J shed 8 bases, with 11 bases lying between them. The CDR3 sequence: CAWSVHPKDEQFF. The CDR3 nucleotides are TGTGCCTGGAGTGTACACCCTAAGGATGAGCAGTTCTTC.

The rearrangement uses TRBV28 and TRBJ2-1; weak D call: TRBD2 (5 bases). Trimming removed 5 bases from V and 5 bases from J, with 13 bases in between. Germline V gene lookup returns CDR1 MDHEN and CDR2 SYDVKM. The CDR3 is 14 residues long. CDR3 bases: TGTGCCAGCAGTAGTGGTCAGAGGGACAATGAGCAGTTCTTC. This codes for CASSSGQRDNEQFF. The variable domain in full, completed from reference TRBV28 and TRBJ2-1, reads DVKVTQSSRYLVKRTGEKVFLECVQDMDHENMFWYRQDPGLGLRLIYFSYDVKMKEKGDIPEGYSVSREKKERFSLILESASTNQTSMYLCASSSGQRDNEQFFGPGTRLTVL.

The DNA of the CDR3 is TGTGCCAGCAGCCAGGGCGACAGGGCTAATGAAAAACTGTTTTTT. It translates to CASSQGDRANEKLFF. The rearrangement links TRBV4-2 to TRBJ1-4, with 7 bases that match TRBD1. Germline loops: CDR1 LGHNA, CDR2 YNFKEQ. CDR3 length equals 15 residues. The ends lost 3 bases at V and 3 bases at J; junction bases unmatched: 4.

The chain uses TRBV11-2 and TRBJ2-7; TRBD1 might be the D (6 bases). Germline CDR1 SGHAT, CDR2 FQNNGV. Trimming shortened V by 0 bases and J by 5 bases, and 17 bases separated the two germline ends. The CDR3 covers 16 residues. The CDR3 loop reads CASSLDASGARNEQYF. In nucleotides, the CDR3 is TGTGCCAGCAGCTTAGACGCGTCAGGGGCGCGGAACGAGCAGTACTTC. The whole variable domain, remainder taken from reference TRBV11-2 and TRBJ2-7, is EAGVAQSPRYKIIEKRQSVAFWCNPISGHATLYWYQQILGQGPKLLIQFQNNGVVDDSQLPKDRFSAERLKGVDSTLKIQPAKLEDSAVYLCASSLDASGARNEQYFGPGTRLTVT.